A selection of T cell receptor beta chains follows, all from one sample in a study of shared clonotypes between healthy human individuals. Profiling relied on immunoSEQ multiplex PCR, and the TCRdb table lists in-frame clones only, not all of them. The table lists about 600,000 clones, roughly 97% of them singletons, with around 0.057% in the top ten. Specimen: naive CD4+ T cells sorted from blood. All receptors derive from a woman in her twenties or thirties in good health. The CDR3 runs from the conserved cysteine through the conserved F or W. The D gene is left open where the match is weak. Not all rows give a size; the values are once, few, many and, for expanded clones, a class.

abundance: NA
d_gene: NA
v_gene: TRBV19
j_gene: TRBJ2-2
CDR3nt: TGTGCCAGTACCCCATGGGGGTACGGCACCGGGGAGCTGTTTTTT
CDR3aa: CASTPWGYGTGELFF

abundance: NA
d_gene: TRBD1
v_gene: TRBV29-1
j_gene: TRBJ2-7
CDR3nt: TGCAGCGTTGCCCCGGGACAGGGTGACGAGCAGTACTTC
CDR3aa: CSVAPGQGDEQYF

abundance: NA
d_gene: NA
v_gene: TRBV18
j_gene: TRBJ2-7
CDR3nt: TGTGCCAGCTCACCGGAAAGGAGTAACTACGAGCAGTACTTC
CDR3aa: CASSPERSNYEQYF

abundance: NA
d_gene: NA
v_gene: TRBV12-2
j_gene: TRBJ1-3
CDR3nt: TGTGCAAGTCGCTTCGGACATGTTCTCGTTCACCCTGGAAACACCATATATTTT
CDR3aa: CASRFGHVLVHPGNTIYF

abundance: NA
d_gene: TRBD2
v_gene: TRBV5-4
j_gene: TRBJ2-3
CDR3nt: TGTGCCAGCAGCTTGGCCAGGCTAGCGGGAGGTGCAGATACGCAGTATTTT
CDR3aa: CASSLARLAGGADTQYF

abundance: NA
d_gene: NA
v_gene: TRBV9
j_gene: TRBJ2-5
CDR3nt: TGTGCCAGCAGCGTAGCTCCCGGGGGAAGGGGTCGAGGTAGCTTGGAGACCCAGTACTTC
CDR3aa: CASSVAPGGRGRGSLETQYF

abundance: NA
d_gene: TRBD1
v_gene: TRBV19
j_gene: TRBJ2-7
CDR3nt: TGTGCCAGTAGTGAGCATGGACAGGGGGCGAGGGAGCAGTACTTC
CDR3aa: CASSEHGQGAREQYF

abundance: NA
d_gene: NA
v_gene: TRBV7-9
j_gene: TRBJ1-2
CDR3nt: TGTGCCAGCAGCTTTGCAGTCTACTATGGCTACACCTTC
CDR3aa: CASSFAVYYGYTF

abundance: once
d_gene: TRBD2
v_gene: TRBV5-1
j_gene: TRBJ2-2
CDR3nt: TGCGCCAGCAGCTCTAGCGGGTCGAACACCGGGGAGCTGTTTTTT
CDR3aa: CASSSSGSNTGELFF

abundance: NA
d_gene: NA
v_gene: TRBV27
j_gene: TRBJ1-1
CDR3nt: TGTGCCAGCAGTTCCGCGGGAGCGGTGGAAACTGAAGCTTTCTTT
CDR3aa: CASSSAGAVETEAFF

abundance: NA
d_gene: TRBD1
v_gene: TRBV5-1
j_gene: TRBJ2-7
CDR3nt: TGCGCCAGCAGCTTGTATCGGACAGGGGGCGGATTAGCGGGAGACCTTAGGTCCTACGAGCAGTACTTC
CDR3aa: CASSLYRTGGGLAGDLRSYEQYF

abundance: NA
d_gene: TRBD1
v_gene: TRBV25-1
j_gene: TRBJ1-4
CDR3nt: TGTGCCAGCAGTGCCCCGACAGGGTACCCTGAAAAACTGTTTTTT
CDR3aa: CASSAPTGYPEKLFF

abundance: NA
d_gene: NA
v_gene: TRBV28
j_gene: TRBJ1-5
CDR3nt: TGTGCCAGCAGGACGGAGAGAGGGAGCAATCAGCCCCAGCATTTT
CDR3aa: CASRTERGSNQPQHF

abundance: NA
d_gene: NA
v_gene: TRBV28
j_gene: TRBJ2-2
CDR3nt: TGTGCCAGCAGTCTCCAAACCGGGGAGCTGTTTTTT
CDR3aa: CASSLQTGELFF

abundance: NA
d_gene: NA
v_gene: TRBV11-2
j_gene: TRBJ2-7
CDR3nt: TGTGCCAGCAGCTTAGTCAAGGGTAGGATTTACGAGCAGTACTTC
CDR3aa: CASSLVKGRIYEQYF

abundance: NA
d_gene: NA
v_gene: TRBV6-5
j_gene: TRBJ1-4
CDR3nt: TGTGCCAGCAGTTACTCTGGGGACCGTAATGAAAAACTGTTTTTT
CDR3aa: CASSYSGDRNEKLFF

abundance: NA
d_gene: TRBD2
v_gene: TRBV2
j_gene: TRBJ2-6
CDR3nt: TGTGCCAGCAGCCTACTAGCGTCTGGGGCCAACGTCCTGACTTTC
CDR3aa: CASSLLASGANVLTF

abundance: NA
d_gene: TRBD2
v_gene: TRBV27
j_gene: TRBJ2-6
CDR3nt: TGTGCCAGCAGTTTGGGAGGGACGGCTGGGGCCAACGTCCTGACTTTC
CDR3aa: CASSLGGTAGANVLTF

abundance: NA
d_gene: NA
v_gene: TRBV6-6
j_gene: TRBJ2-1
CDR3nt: TGTGCCAGCAGTTACCACCGGGACCCCGAAGGGCAGTTCTTC
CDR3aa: CASSYHRDPEGQFF

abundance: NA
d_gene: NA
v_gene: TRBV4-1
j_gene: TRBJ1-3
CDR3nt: TGCGCCAGCAGCCAAGCCAATAGAAACACCATATATTTT
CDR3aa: CASSQANRNTIYF

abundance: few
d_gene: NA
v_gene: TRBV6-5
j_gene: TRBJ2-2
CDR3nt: TGTGCCAGCAGTTACGAGGCGGGGTCGAACACCGGGGAGCTGTTTTTT
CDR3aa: CASSYEAGSNTGELFF

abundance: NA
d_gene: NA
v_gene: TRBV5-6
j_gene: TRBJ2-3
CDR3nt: TGTGCCAGCAGCCACGGGACCGTCTCTGCAGATACGCAGTATTTT
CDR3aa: CASSHGTVSADTQYF

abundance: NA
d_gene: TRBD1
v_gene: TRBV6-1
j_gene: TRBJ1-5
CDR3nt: TGTGCCAGCAGAAGGACAGGGGTTAATCAGCCCCAGCATTTT
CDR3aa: CASRRTGVNQPQHF

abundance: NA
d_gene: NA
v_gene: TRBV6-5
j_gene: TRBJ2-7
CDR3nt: TGTGCCAGCAGTGGGATCTACGAGCAGTACTTC
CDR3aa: CASSGIYEQYF

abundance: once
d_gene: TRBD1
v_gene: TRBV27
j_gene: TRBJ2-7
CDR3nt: TGTGCCAGCAGTTTTTGGGACAGGGTGAACGAGCAGTACTTC
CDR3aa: CASSFWDRVNEQYF

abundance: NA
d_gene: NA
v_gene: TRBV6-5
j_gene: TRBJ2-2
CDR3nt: TGTGCCAGCAGCACGGGACGGAACACCGGGGAGCTGTTTTTT
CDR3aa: CASSTGRNTGELFF

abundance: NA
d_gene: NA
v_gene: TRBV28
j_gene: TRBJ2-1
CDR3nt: TGTGCCAGCAGTTTAGGTGGGGCGGTGTACAATGAGCAGTTCTTC
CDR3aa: CASSLGGAVYNEQFF

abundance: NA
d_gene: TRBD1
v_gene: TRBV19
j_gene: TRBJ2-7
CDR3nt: TGTGCCAGTAGTAGGGAACAGGGGGCTTTCGAGCAGTACTTC
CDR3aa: CASSREQGAFEQYF

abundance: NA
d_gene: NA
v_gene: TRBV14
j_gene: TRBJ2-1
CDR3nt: TGTGCCAGCACATCTAGCGCGAGAGGAACGCAGTTCTTC
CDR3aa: CASTSSARGTQFF